Following are 24 T cell receptor beta chains from one sample sequenced in a study of blood T cell repertoires in COVID-19. Method: immunoSEQ multiplex PCR; TCRdb's copy keeps in-frame clones and lacks some. The data show some 120,000 clones, under 95% seen once. Sequences were obtained from peripheral blood. Receptor source: a man aged 55-75 years with COVID-19, enrolled during active disease.

The chain couples TRBV19 to TRBJ2-5; no definite D call. V lost 7 bases and J 5 bases, leaving 5 bases between the germline ends. This CDR3 spans 10 amino acids. The germline V gene encodes CDR1 LNHDA and CDR2 SQIVND (reference sequence). The CDR3: CASMGETQYF. The CDR3 nucleotides are TGTGCCAGTATGGGCGAGACCCAGTACTTC.

CDR3 protein: CASSQDKPPSEQFF. The CDR3 nucleotides read TGCGCCAGCAGCCAAGATAAGCCCCCGAGTGAGCAGTTCTTC. J is TRBJ2-1 and V is TRBV4-3; no clear D. The CDR3 sequence is 14 residues long. V was pared by 0 bases and J by 9 bases, with 12 bases between. Germline V gene lookup returns CDR1 LGHNA and CDR2 YSLEER.

The chain uses TRBV5-4 and TRBJ2-5, with 10 positions matching TRBD2. Germline CDR1 is SGHNT and CDR2 is YYREEE (reference sequence). The J segment lost 1 base and the V segment lost 3 bases, leaving 6 bases of the junction unmatched. This CDR3 is 16 amino acids long. DNA for the CDR3: TGTGCCAGCAGCTCGTGGACTAGCGGATCCCAAGAGACCCAGTACTTC. Translated: CASSSWTSGSQETQYF.

The DNA of the CDR3 is TGTGCCACCAGTGATTCCGCCACCTCCCAGCGGGGTACCTACAATGAGCAGTTCTTC. Amino acid sequence: CATSDSATSQRGTYNEQFF. The rearrangement joins TRBV24-1 to TRBJ2-1, with TRBD2 matching over 7 bases. Losses at the gene ends were 2 bases for V and 2 bases for J; bases not matched to a gene: 14. The length of the CDR3 is 19 residues. Germline V gives CDR1 KGHDR, CDR2 SFDVKD.

The chain uses TRBV5-1 and TRBJ2-1, with 8 bases aligning to TRBD2. With 0 bases clipped from V and 0 bases from J, the junction kept 5 bases outside the gene matches. This CDR3 region has 17 residues. CDR1 is SGHRS and CDR2 is YFSETQ in the germline V gene. The CDR3 spells CASSLAGGLGSYNEQFF. The DNA of the CDR3 is TGCGCCAGCAGCTTGGCCGGGGGACTAGGCTCCTACAATGAGCAGTTCTTC.

This chain uses TRBV19 with TRBJ1-2; 7 bases fit TRBD1. This CDR3 comprises 12 residues. Germline V CDR1 and CDR2: LNHDA, SQIVND (reference sequence). The J segment lost 6 bases and the V segment lost 3 bases, leaving 1 base of the junction unmatched. CDR3 in DNA: TGTGCCAGTAGTATGGGGACAGATGGCTACACCTTC. Its protein is CASSMGTDGYTF.

This clone was counted between two and nine times. The CDR3 sequence is CASSFTGVINTEAFF. In DNA form, the CDR3 reads TGCGCCAGCAGCTTTACAGGGGTCATCAACACTGAAGCTTTCTTT. The V gene is TRBV5-1, the J gene TRBJ1-1, with TRBD1 identical over 7 bases. With 2 bases clipped from V and 2 bases from J, the junction kept 6 bases outside the gene matches. Germline V gives CDR1 SGHRS, CDR2 YFSETQ. The CDR3 is 15 residues long.

The chain has TRBV28 and TRBJ1-5; tentatively, D is TRBD1 (5 bases). Trimming left V 3 bases short and J 0 bases short, with 12 bases between. The length of the CDR3 is 16 residues. Germline CDR1 is MDHEN and CDR2 is SYDVKM. The CDR3 reads CASSFWGSYSNQPQHF. In DNA, the CDR3 is TGTGCCAGCAGTTTTTGGGGCAGTTATAGCAATCAGCCCCAGCATTTT.

The chain couples TRBV25-1 to TRBJ2-3, with a tentative D call TRBD2 (5 bases). Trimming pared 7 bases from V and 4 bases from J, leaving 15 bases between. The CDR3 sequence is 14 residues long. CDR1 and CDR2 from the germline V gene are MGHDK and SYGVNS. The CDR3 spells CASTDLRGSDTQYF. The CDR3, as DNA: TGTGCCAGCACCGATTTGCGCGGGTCAGATACGCAGTATTTT. Full variable domain (remainder filled in from reference TRBV25-1 and TRBJ2-3): EADIYQTPRYLVIGTGKKITLECSQTMGHDKMYWYQQDPGMELHLIHYSYGVNSTEKGDLSSESTVSRIRTEHFPLTLESARPSHTSQYLCASTDLRGSDTQYFGPGTRLTVL.

This chain connects TRBV5-1 to TRBJ1-2; possible D gene TRBD1, 6 bases. The CDR3 covers 13 residues. Trimming removed 4 bases from V and 3 bases from J, with 10 bases in between. Germline lookup yields CDR1 SGHRS and CDR2 YFSETQ. The CDR3 DNA follows: TGCGCCAGCAGCCAGACAGGTGACTATGGCTACACCTTC. Protein product: CASSQTGDYGYTF.

The chain combines TRBV2 with TRBJ1-5; 8 bases line up with TRBD1. This CDR3 spans 16 amino acids. Germline-derived CDR1 and CDR2 are SNHLY and FYNNEI. The V gene end was trimmed by 4 bases and the J gene end by 4 bases; junction bases not matched to a gene: 9. The CDR3 nucleotides are TGTGCCAGCAGTGGTTACAGGGGGATGAGGAATCAGCCCCAGCATTTT. It is translated as CASSGYRGMRNQPQHF.

The CDR3 sequence is CASRRRQGRGEKLFF. The CDR3 DNA follows: TGTGCCAGCAGGCGCCGACAGGGCAGGGGCGAAAAACTGTTTTTT. The V call is TRBV2, the J call TRBJ1-4, with 7 bases matching TRBD1. V lost 6 bases and J lost 8; bases outside the gene matches: 12. CDR1 is SNHLY, CDR2 FYNNEI, per germline. The CDR3 consists of 15 residues.

The sample holds one count of this clone. This chain joins TRBV6-5 and TRBJ1-1; D remains unclear. CDR3 length: 12 residues. Per the germline V gene, CDR1 is MNHEY and CDR2 is SVGAGI. Trimming removed 7 bases from V and 3 bases from J, with 9 bases in between. CDR3 amino acids: CASTIAHTEAFF. CDR3 sequence (DNA): TGTGCCAGCACCATAGCCCACACTGAAGCTTTCTTT.

This sequence joins TRBV9 and TRBJ1-2; 7 positions match TRBD1. The V segment lost 3 bases and the J segment 5 bases; nucleotides outside the gene matches: 1. Per germline, CDR1 SGDLS and CDR2 YYNGEE. The CDR3 extends over 12 amino acids. CDR3 in DNA: TGTGCCAGCAGCGCACAGGGGTATGGCTACACCTTC. This codes for CASSAQGYGYTF.

The gene calls are TRBV5-1 and TRBJ1-1, with D perhaps TRBD1 (5 bases). The CDR3 covers 13 residues. With 0 bases removed from V and 11 bases from J, the gap between germline ends came to 14 bases. The V gene's germline CDR1 is SGHRS and CDR2 YFSETQ. CDR3 sequence: CASSLALGEEAFF. The CDR3 coding sequence is TGCGCCAGCAGCTTGGCCTTAGGGGAGGAGGCTTTCTTT.

V is TRBV20-1 and J is TRBJ1-2; D is ambiguous. The CDR3 covers 8 residues. Trimming cost V 3 bases and J 12 bases, with 5 bases left between them. Per the germline V gene, CDR1 is DFQATT and CDR2 is SNEGSKA (reference sequence). The CDR3, as DNA: TGCAGTGCTAGGGGAGACACCTTC. Amino acids: CSARGDTF.

The CDR3, as DNA: TGTGCCACCAGTGACAGGGGGGTCACTGAAGCTTTCTTT. Translating it yields CATSDRGVTEAFF. J is TRBJ1-1 and V is TRBV24-1; TRBD1 aligns across 7 bases. Looked up from germline, CDR1 is KGHDR and CDR2 is SFDVKD. V lost 4 bases, J lost 4 bases, and 2 bases stayed unmatched. The CDR3 length is 13 residues.

The chain recombines TRBV5-1 with TRBJ2-1, with D possibly being TRBD2 (5 bases). CDR1 is SGHRS and CDR2 is YFSETQ in the germline V gene. V lost 2 bases, J lost 0 bases, and 12 bases lay in between. CDR3 size: 16 residues. The CDR3 loop is CASSFASRSSYNEQFF. CDR3 DNA: TGCGCCAGCAGCTTTGCTAGCAGGAGCTCCTACAATGAGCAGTTCTTC.

CDR3 nucleotides: TGTGCCAGCAGCCAAGGCCCCGGGGGGAATGAGCAGTTCTTC. It codes for CASSQGPGGNEQFF. The chain combines TRBV4-2 with TRBJ2-1; TRBD2 agrees at 7 bases. Germline V lookup: CDR1 LGHNA, CDR2 YNFKEQ. This CDR3 has 14 amino acids. V gave up 1 base and J gave up 7 bases; unmatched junction bases: 4.

V usage is TRBV12-3 or TRBV12-4 and J usage is TRBJ1-5; no clear D. V dropped 7 bases and J dropped 0 bases, with 4 bases sitting between them. CDR3 length: 12 residues. This chain's CDR3 is CASTFSNQPQHF. In DNA form, the CDR3 reads TGTGCCAGCACATTTAGCAATCAGCCCCAGCATTTT.

The chain is built from TRBV6-2 or TRBV6-3 and TRBJ2-1; D perhaps matches TRBD1 (6 bases). There are 14 residues in the CDR3. Germline V gene sequence: CDR1 MNHEY, CDR2 SVGEGT. The V end was cut by 4 bases, the J end by 9 bases, with 16 bases between. CDR3 amino acids: CASSWGRPIIEQFF. In DNA form, the CDR3 reads TGTGCCAGCAGTTGGGGGCGGCCCATCATTGAGCAGTTCTTC.

V usage is TRBV20-1 and J usage is TRBJ2-7; 7 bases are a match to TRBD2. The CDR3 runs 16 residues. Germline CDR1 reads DFQATT; CDR2 reads SNEGSKA (reference sequence). Unmatched junction bases numbered 13, after V lost 3 bases and J lost 2 bases. CDR3 coding DNA: TGCAGTGCTAGTTCCCAGCTAGCGGAAGACCCCTACGAGCAGTACTTC. Translated: CSASSQLAEDPYEQYF.

The genes are TRBV24-1 and TRBJ2-7; 14 positions agree with TRBD2. Germline assignment: CDR1 KGHDR and CDR2 SFDVKD. Trimming at V came to 7 bases and at J to 5 bases, leaving 9 bases not matched to a gene. This CDR3 is 16 amino acids long. The CDR3, as DNA: TGTGCCACCAGCGGGACTAGCGGGAGAACGAGGAACGAGCAGTACTTC. It specifies CATSGTSGRTRNEQYF.

The chain joins TRBV30 to TRBJ1-3, with 7 bases identical to TRBD1. Trimming at V came to 0 bases and at J to 7 bases, leaving 3 bases not matched to a gene. The CDR3 contains 13 residues. Germline CDR1 is GTSNPN and CDR2 is SVGIG (reference sequence). In nucleotides, the CDR3 is TGTGCCTGGAGTGTACAGGGGCAGAACACCATATATTTT. Translating gives CAWSVQGQNTIYF.